This paragraph reports one T cell receptor (beta chain). Its antigen is not identified. It was with unique molecular identifiers that the TCRbeta library was prepared. MiXCR was run by TCRdb on the PCR reads, yielding one entry per CDR3 protein. The data show fewer than 750,000 distinct CDR3 sequences, about a quarter seen once. Trimming took 5 bases from V and 5 from J; bases not matched to a gene: 6. CDR3 length equals 16 residues. This specimen comes from a study of T-cell reconstitution after alpha-beta-depleted transplantation in children. Study-level points and caveats: T cells produced anew were the main source of T-cell counts and diversity one year after transplant. The study reportedly traced alpha-beta T cells about two months after transplant to several hundred expanded graft clones.

The source was PBMCs, collected before TCRalphabeta/CD19-depleted stem cell transplant. This clonotype was sampled from a boy younger than two with Wiskott-Aldrich syndrome, due to receive a stem cell transplant. The chain recombines TRBV12-3 or TRBV12-4 with TRBJ2-2, with 12 bases that match TRBD2. This CDR3 reads CASSRTSGILTGELFF. The CDR3 DNA follows: TGTGCCAGCAGTCGGACTAGCGGGATTCTAACCGGGGAGCTGTTTTTT.